This TCR beta chain was found in a study of blood T cell repertoires in COVID-19. On the study more broadly: Sites across the United States, Italy and Spain contributed samples from acute and convalescent COVID-19. PBMCs, B-cell-depleted T cells, or T cells provided the cDNA or gDNA that made up the material.

In the original analysis: Reference gene primers were amplified, and this amplification served to estimate nucleated cell counts. Profiling relied on immunoSEQ multiplex PCR, and the TCRdb table lists in-frame clones only, not all of them. D and trimming come from the DNA, and the V and J calls and clone size come from that table. The repertoire holds over 30,000 clones, with roughly three quarters as singletons. The CDR3 totals 15 residues. CDR1 is KGHSH and CDR2 is LQKENI in the germline V gene. Trimming left V 4 bases short and J 3 bases short, with 15 bases between. Sequencing was done on a sample of peripheral blood. This receptor was identified in a human donor in a cohort sampled during active COVID-19. The V gene is TRBV18, the J gene TRBJ1-1; D perhaps matches TRBD1 (6 bases). CDR3 bases: TGTGCCAGCTCACAGGACAGCGGGGGTGACACTGAAGCTTTCTTT. This encodes CASSQDSGGDTEAFF.